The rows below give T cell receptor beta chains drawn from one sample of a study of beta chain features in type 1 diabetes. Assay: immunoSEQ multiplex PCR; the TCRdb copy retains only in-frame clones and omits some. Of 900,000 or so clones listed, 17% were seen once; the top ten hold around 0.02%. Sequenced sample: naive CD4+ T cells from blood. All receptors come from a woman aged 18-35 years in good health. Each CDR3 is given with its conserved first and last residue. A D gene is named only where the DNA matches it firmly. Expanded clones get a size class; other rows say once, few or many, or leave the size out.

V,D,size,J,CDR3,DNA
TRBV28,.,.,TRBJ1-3,CASSLGIYRLLGNTIYF,TGTGCCAGCAGTTTAGGGATCTACAGACTCCTAGGGAACACCATATATTTT
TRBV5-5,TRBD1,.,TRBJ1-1,CASSFAPRGTDEAFF,TGTGCCAGCAGCTTTGCCCCGAGGGGGACAGACGAAGCTTTCTTT
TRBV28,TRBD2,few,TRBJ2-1,CASTLILANNEQFF,TGTGCCAGCACTCTCATACTAGCGAACAATGAGCAGTTCTTC
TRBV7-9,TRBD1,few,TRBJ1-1,CASSKTGSEAFF,TGTGCCAGCAGCAAGACAGGGAGTGAAGCTTTCTTT
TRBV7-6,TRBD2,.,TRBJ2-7,CASSRTSGSYEQYF,TGTGCCAGCAGCCGAACTAGCGGCTCCTACGAGCAGTACTTC
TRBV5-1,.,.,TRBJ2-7,CASSRPGSSYEQYF,TGCGCCAGCAGCAGGCCGGGGAGCTCCTACGAGCAGTACTTC
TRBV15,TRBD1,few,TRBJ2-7,CATSRVNRGLYEQYF,TGTGCCACCAGCAGGGTTAACAGGGGGCTGTACGAGCAGTACTTC
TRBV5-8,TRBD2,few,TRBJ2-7,CASSLALLAGRPYEQYF,TGTGCCAGCAGCTTGGCCTTACTAGCGGGAAGACCCTACGAGCAGTACTTC
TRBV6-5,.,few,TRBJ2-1,CASTFGGMSHNEQFF,TGTGCCAGCACCTTTGGCGGGATGTCCCACAATGAGCAGTTCTTC
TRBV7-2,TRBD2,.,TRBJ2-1,CASSAAYGTSYNEQFF,TGTGCCAGCAGCGCGGCCTACGGGACTAGCTACAATGAGCAGTTCTTC
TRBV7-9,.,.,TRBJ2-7,CASSPPGPYEQYF,TGTGCCAGCAGCCCCCCGGGCCCCTACGAGCAGTACTTC
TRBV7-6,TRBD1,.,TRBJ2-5,CASSLIRGQGKKTQYF,TGTGCCAGCAGCTTGATTCGGGGACAGGGGAAAAAGACCCAGTACTTC
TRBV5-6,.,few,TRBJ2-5,CASSSAFRQETQYF,TGTGCCAGCAGCTCTGCATTCCGCCAAGAGACCCAGTACTTC
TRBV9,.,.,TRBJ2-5,CASSVGLGQETQYF,TGTGCCAGCAGCGTAGGTCTAGGTCAAGAGACCCAGTACTTC
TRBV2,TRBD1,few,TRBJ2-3,CASRDGQGPTDTQYF,TGTGCCAGCAGAGACGGACAGGGGCCCACAGATACGCAGTATTTT
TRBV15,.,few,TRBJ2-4,CATSTQTYGRIKNIQYF,TGTGCCACCAGCACTCAGACTTATGGCCGAATCAAAAACATTCAGTACTTC
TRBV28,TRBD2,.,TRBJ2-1,CASSFSGRIHEQFF,TGTGCCAGCAGTTTCAGCGGGAGGATCCATGAGCAGTTCTTC
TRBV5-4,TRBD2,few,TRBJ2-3,CASSLRLAGDTQYF,TGTGCCAGCAGCCTGAGACTAGCGGGAGATACGCAGTATTTT
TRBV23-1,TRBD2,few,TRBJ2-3,CASSQSDTSGSTDTQYF,TGCGCCAGCAGTCAATCGGATACTAGCGGGAGCACAGATACGCAGTATTTT
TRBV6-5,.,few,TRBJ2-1,CASSPWGGDRNEQFF,TGTGCCAGCAGCCCCTGGGGGGGCGATAGGAATGAGCAGTTCTTC
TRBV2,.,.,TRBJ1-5,CASRYSSNQPQHF,TGTGCCAGCAGATACAGTAGCAATCAGCCCCAGCATTTT
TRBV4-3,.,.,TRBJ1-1,CASSQHGVMNTEAFF,TGCGCCAGCAGCCAACACGGCGTAATGAACACTGAAGCTTTCTTT
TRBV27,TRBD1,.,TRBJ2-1,CASSLGQGRNEQFF,TGTGCCAGCAGTTTGGGACAGGGCAGGAATGAGCAGTTCTTC
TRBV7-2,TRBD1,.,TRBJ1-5,CASSQDRERQPQHF,TGTGCCAGCAGCCAGGACAGGGAGCGACAGCCCCAGCATTTT
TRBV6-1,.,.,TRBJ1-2,CASSESGDYGYTF,TGTGCCAGCAGTGAATCGGGGGACTATGGCTACACCTTC
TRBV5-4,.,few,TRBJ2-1,CASSSRYEQFF,TGTGCCAGCAGCTCCCGGTATGAGCAGTTCTTC
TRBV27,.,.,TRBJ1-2,CASSTTYNYGYTF,TGTGCCAGCAGTACGACATATAACTATGGCTACACCTTC
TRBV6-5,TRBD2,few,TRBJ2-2,CASSYFAGGPTGELFF,TGTGCCAGCAGTTACTTTGCGGGAGGGCCCACCGGGGAGCTGTTTTTT
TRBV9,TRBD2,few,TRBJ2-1,CASSKIGRKNEQFF,TGTGCCAGTTCAAAAATCGGGAGGAAGAATGAGCAGTTCTTC
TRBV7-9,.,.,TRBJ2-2,CASSRVDRTVGELFF,TGTGCCAGCAGCCGCGTTGACAGGACAGTCGGGGAGCTGTTTTTT
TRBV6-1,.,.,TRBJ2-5,CASSEYRFQGMGETQYF,TGTGCCAGCAGTGAATATAGATTTCAGGGGATGGGGGAGACCCAGTACTTC